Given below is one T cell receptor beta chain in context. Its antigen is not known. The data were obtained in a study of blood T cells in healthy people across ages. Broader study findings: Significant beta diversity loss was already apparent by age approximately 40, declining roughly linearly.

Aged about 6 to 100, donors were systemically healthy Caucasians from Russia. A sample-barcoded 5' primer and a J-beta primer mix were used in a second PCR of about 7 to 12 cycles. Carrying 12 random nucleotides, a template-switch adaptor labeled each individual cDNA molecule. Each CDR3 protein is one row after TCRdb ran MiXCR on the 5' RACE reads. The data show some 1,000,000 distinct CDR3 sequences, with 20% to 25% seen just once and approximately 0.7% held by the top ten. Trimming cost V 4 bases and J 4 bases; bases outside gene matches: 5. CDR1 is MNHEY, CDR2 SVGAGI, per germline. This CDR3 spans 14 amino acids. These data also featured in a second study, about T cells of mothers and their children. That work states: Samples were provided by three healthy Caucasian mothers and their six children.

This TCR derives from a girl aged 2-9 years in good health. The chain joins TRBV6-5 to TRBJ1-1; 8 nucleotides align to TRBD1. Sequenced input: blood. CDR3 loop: CASSSGDRFTEAFF. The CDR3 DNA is TGTGCCAGCAGTTCCGGGGACAGGTTCACTGAAGCTTTCTTT.